This TCR beta chain was sequenced for a study of breast tumors, draining lymph nodes, adjacent tissues. Study-wide results and caveats: The lymph node origin of tumor T cells was framed as consistent with a hypothesis, not demonstrated. Tumors had less TCR diversity than lymph nodes, more than nontumor tissue. Luminal-like breast cancer showed significantly higher tumor–nontumor repertoire similarity than basal-like. Findings are consistent with lymph node origin and intratumoral expansion of most tumor T cells.

This clonotype was seen a handful of times. The antigen is unknown. This CDR3 has 16 residues. The V and J ends lost 3 bases and 4 bases, in that order; junction bases with no gene match: 9. The lymph nodes were axillary draining lymph nodes from breast cancer patients. TCRdb re-called the multiplex PCR reads with MiXCR, one entry per CDR3 protein. This table has approximately 190,000 distinct CDR3 sequences, 30% to 40% appearing once. The V call is TRBV12-3 or TRBV12-4, the J call TRBJ2-5; 9 bases are shared with TRBD2. The sequenced sample consisted of axillary lymph node tissue. This TCR derives from a female donor with breast cancer. Some clones in this sample may be carry-over from other donors' samples. The chain's CDR3 is CASSFRGGADGETQYF. The CDR3 DNA reads as TGTGCCAGCAGTTTCCGCGGGGGGGCTGACGGAGAGACCCAGTACTTC.